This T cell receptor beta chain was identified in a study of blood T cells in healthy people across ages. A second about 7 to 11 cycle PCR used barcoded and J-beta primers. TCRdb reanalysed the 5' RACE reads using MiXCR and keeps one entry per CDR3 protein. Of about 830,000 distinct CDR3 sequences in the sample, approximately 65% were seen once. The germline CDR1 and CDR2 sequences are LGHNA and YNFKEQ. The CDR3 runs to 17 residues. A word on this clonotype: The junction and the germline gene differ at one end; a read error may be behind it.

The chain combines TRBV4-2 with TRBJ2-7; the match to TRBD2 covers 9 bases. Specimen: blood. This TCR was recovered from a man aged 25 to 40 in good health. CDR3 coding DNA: TGTGCCAGCAGCCGCGGCCGAGTAGCGGGGGACCACTGCGAGCAGTACTTT. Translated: CASSRGRVAGDHCEQYF.